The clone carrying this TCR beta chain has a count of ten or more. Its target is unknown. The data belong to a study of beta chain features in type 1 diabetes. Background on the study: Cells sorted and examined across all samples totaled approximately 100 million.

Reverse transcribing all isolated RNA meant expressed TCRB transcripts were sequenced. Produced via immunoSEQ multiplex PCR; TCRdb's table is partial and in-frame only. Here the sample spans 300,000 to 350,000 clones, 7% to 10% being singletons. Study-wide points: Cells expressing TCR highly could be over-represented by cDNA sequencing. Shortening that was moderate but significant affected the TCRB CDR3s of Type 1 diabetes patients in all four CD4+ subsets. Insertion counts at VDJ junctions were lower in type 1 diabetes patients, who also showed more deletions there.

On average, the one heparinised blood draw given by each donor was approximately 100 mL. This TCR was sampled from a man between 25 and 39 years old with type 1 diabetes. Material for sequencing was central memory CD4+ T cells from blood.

CDR3 DNA: TGTGCCAGCAGCTTTCACAGAACTACCACCGGGGAGCTGTTTTTT. Translation: CASSFHRTTTGELFF. The V and J genes are TRBV7-2 and TRBJ2-2; D gene unclear. V was clipped by 3 bases and J by 4 bases, with 12 bases between them. CDR3 length equals 15 residues. The germline V gene encodes CDR1 SGHTA and CDR2 FQGNSA.